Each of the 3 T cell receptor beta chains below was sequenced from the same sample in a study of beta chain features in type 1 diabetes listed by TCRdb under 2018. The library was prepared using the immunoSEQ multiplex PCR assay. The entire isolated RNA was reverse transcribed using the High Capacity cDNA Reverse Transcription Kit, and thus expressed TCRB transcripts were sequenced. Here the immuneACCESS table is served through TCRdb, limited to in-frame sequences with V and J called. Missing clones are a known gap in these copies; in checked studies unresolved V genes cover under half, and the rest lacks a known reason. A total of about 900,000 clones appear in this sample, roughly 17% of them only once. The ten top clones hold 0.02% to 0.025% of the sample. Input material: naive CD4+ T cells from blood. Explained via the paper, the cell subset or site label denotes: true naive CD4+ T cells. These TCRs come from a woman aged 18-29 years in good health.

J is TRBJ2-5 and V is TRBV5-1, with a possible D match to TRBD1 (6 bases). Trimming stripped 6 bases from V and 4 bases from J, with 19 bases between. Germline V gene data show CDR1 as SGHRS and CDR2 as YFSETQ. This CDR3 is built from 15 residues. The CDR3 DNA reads TGCGCCAGCAAGGATATGGGACAAGGGGGAGAGACCCAGTACTTC. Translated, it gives CASKDMGQGGETQYF.

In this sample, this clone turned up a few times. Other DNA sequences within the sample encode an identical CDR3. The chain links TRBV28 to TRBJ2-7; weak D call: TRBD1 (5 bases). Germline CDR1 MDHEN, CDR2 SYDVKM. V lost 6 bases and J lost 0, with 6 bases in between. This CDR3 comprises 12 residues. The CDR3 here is CASRQGSYEQYF. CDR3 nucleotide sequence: TGTGCCAGCAGGCAGGGCTCCTACGAGCAGTACTTC.

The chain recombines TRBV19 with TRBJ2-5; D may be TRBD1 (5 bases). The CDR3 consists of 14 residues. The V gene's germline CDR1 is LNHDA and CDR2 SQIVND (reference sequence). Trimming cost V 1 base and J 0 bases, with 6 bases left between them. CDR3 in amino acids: CASSIGTHQETQYF. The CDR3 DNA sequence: TGTGCCAGTAGTATAGGGACACACCAAGAGACCCAGTACTTC.